Described below is a single TCR beta chain sequence and its context. What it binds is not known. The V and J ends lost 2 bases and 7 bases respectively, with 14 bases between them. This CDR3 comprises 13 residues. From germline, CDR1 is DFQATT and CDR2 SNEGSKA (reference sequence). This sample was taken from a study of T cell repertoires in cytomegalovirus infection. Study observations and caveats: CMV-specific TCR beta clonotypes restricted by HLA-C were the ones dominating the ex vivo response.

TCRdb redid the calling of the reads with MiXCR, one entry per CDR3 protein. The sample consists of roughly 340,000 distinct CDR3 sequences, 25% to 30% of them appearing once. The material was cultured PBMCs, obtained from culture after CMV antigen stimulation. This TCR derives from a human donor in good health (CMV status not recorded). Some clones in this sample may be carry-over from other donors' samples. The chain employs TRBV20-1 and TRBJ1-2; maybe TRBD1 (6 bases). The CDR3 sequence is CSARIQGPSGYTF. The DNA of the CDR3 is TGCAGTGCTAGAATACAGGGTCCTAGTGGCTACACCTTC.